Each of the 29 T cell receptor beta chains below was sequenced from the same sample in a study of control samples from healthy donors and cancer patients. Assay used: immunoSEQ multiplex PCR; TCRdb lists only in-frame clones, some missing. The sample includes roughly 100,000 clones, under 95% of them seen just once. Sequenced: blood. All receptors come from a woman aged 18-29 years in good health.

The genes are TRBV27 and TRBJ2-3, with 8 positions matching TRBD1. CDR3 length: 13 amino acids. CDR1 is MNHEY and CDR2 is SMNVEV in the germline V gene (reference sequence). V shed 4 bases and J 6 bases; nucleotides not matched to a gene: 3. DNA for the CDR3: TGTGCCAGCAGTTCCACAGGGGGGGATACGCAGTATTTT. Translated, it gives CASSSTGGDTQYF.

This clone was picked up one time. The chain uses TRBV27 and TRBJ2-7; D is possibly TRBD1 (5 bases). Germline CDR1 and CDR2: MNHEY and SMNVEV (reference sequence). The V end was cut by 5 bases, the J end by 3 bases, with 5 bases between. CDR3 size: 11 residues. The CDR3 reads CASSRGYEQYF. As DNA, the CDR3 is TGTGCCAGCAGTAGGGGCTACGAGCAGTACTTC.

This chain links TRBV6-2 or TRBV6-3 with TRBJ1-1, with TRBD1 as a possible D gene (6 bases). The CDR3 consists of 17 residues. Germline lookup yields CDR1 MNHEY and CDR2 SVGEGT. With 2 bases removed from V and 0 bases from J, the gap between germline ends came to 16 bases. The CDR3 region has the DNA TGTGCCAGCAGTTACCAAACTCCGGGACAAGTGAACACTGAAGCTTTCTTT. It specifies CASSYQTPGQVNTEAFF.

The chain links TRBV6-2 or TRBV6-3 to TRBJ2-1; the match to TRBD2 covers 14 bases. V lost 0 bases, J lost 8 bases, and 15 bases stayed unmatched. The V gene's germline CDR1 is MNHEY and CDR2 SVGEGT. This CDR3 is built from 20 residues. CDR3 protein: CASSYSARPTSGRALDEQFF. The CDR3 DNA is TGTGCCAGCAGTTACTCAGCCCGGCCGACTAGCGGGAGGGCCTTGGATGAGCAGTTCTTC.

This chain joins TRBV20-1 and TRBJ1-3, with D unclear. The germline gives CDR1 DFQATT, CDR2 SNEGSKA (reference sequence). V lost 6 bases to trimming and J lost 2 bases, with 5 bases between them. The length of the CDR3 is 11 residues. CDR3 coding DNA: TGCAGTGCCAGGACTGGAAACACCATATATTTT. Translation: CSARTGNTIYF.

The rearrangement uses TRBV24-1 and TRBJ1-5; 7 positions agree with TRBD1. The CDR3 length is 15 residues. Germline V gene lookup returns CDR1 KGHDR and CDR2 SFDVKD. Trimming cost V 4 bases and J 4 bases; bases outside gene matches: 6. CDR3 in DNA: TGTGCCACCAGTGACCCCAAGACAGGGAATCAGCCCCAGCATTTT. Translation gives CATSDPKTGNQPQHF.

CDR3 protein: CASSQPGPNEQFF. CDR3 in DNA: TGCGCCAGCAGCCAACCGGGACCCAATGAGCAGTTCTTC. The rearrangement joins TRBV4-1 to TRBJ2-1; D may match TRBD1 or TRBD2 (5 bases each). Germline V gives CDR1 MGHRA, CDR2 YSYEKL. V was pared by 2 bases and J by 6 bases, with 8 bases between. This CDR3 comprises 13 residues.

The rearrangement uses TRBV7-2 and TRBJ2-5, with D perhaps matching TRBD1 or TRBD2 (5 bases each). With 3 bases removed from V and 5 bases from J, the gap between germline ends came to 13 bases. Germline assignment: CDR1 SGHTA and CDR2 FQGNSA. CDR3 length: 14 amino acids. The CDR3 is CASSFQGSGETQYF. The CDR3 coding sequence is TGTGCCAGCAGCTTTCAGGGTTCGGGGGAGACCCAGTACTTC.

The V and J genes are TRBV28 and TRBJ1-6; D perhaps matches TRBD1 (5 bases). V was pared by 5 bases and J by 0 bases, with 20 bases between. This CDR3 comprises 19 residues. The V gene's germline CDR1 is MDHEN and CDR2 SYDVKM. This CDR3 is CASSRLGRRGSSYNSPLHF. The CDR3 nucleotides are TGTGCCAGCAGTAGACTAGGTCGTCGGGGCAGCTCCTATAATTCACCCCTCCACTTT.

The J gene is TRBJ1-4, the V gene TRBV7-2; D remains unclear. The CDR3 is made up of 14 amino acids. CDR1 is SGHTA, CDR2 FQGNSA, per germline. V was cut by 5 bases and J by 7 bases, with 14 bases left in between. This CDR3 reads CASSRTEDSEKLFF. CDR3 nucleotide sequence: TGTGCCAGCAGCCGGACGGAGGATTCTGAAAAACTGTTTTTT. Using reference TRBV7-2 and TRBJ1-4 for the parts outside the CDR3, the full variable domain is GAGVSQSPSNKVTEKGKDVELRCDPISGHTALYWYRQSLGQGLEFLIYFQGNSAPDKSGLPSDRFSAERTGGSVSTLTIQRTQQEDSAVYLCASSRTEDSEKLFFGSGTQLSVL.

This sequence joins TRBV30 and TRBJ1-6; TRBD1 aligns across 7 bases. V shed 6 bases, J shed 6 bases, and the junction held 8 bases outside the gene matches. Germline lookup yields CDR1 GTSNPN and CDR2 SVGIG (reference sequence). The CDR3 consists of 14 residues. CDR3 residues: CACNYRGRNSPLHF. The CDR3 bases are TGTGCCTGCAACTACAGGGGACGTAATTCACCCCTCCACTTT.

The chain links TRBV12-3 or TRBV12-4 to TRBJ1-1; no definite D call. This CDR3 contains 12 residues. Trimming removed 6 bases from V and 5 bases from J, with 10 bases in between. In nucleotides, the CDR3 is TGTGCCAGCAGGTACACGTATACTGAAGCTTTCTTT. Translating gives CASRYTYTEAFF.

The CDR3 DNA is TGCGCCAGCAGTGAGAAGACAGGGGAAGCGGATACGCAGTATTTT. The encoded protein is CASSEKTGEADTQYF. The rearrangement joins TRBV10-1 to TRBJ2-3; 8 bases are a match to TRBD1. V dropped 2 bases and J dropped 6; count of bases not matched to a gene: 7. The germline CDR1 and CDR2 sequences are WNHNN and SYGVQD (reference sequence). The CDR3 extends over 15 amino acids.

J is TRBJ2-1 and V is TRBV4-1; 13 bases agree with TRBD2. CDR1 and CDR2 (germline): MGHRA, YSYEKL. The CDR3 is 16 amino acids. J gave up 0 bases and V 4 bases, and 0 bases lay outside the gene matches. In DNA, the CDR3 is TGCGCCAGCAGCCGGACTAGCGGGAGCTCCTACAATGAGCAGTTCTTC. This codes for CASSRTSGSSYNEQFF.

V usage is TRBV3-1 (or the pseudogene TRBV3-2) and J usage is TRBJ1-1, with D maybe TRBD1 (5 bases). The CDR3 is 14 amino acids. Germline CDR1 is LGHDT and CDR2 is YNNKEL (reference sequence). V was pared by 3 bases and J by 10 bases, with 18 bases between. The CDR3 loop is CASSHRVLKRGAFF. As DNA, the CDR3 is TGTGCCAGCAGCCACCGGGTCCTTAAAAGGGGAGCTTTCTTT.

The sample holds one count of this clone. This CDR3 reads CASSIQGLWTQYF. Written as DNA, the CDR3 is TGTGCCAGCAGCATACAGGGCCTGTGGACCCAGTACTTC. The gene calls are TRBV11-3 and TRBJ2-5, with D perhaps TRBD1 (6 bases). The CDR3 extends over 13 amino acids. The V and J ends lost 5 bases and 7 bases respectively, with 14 bases between them. Germline assignment: CDR1 SGHNT and CDR2 YENEEA.

This clone appeared a single time. The V gene is TRBV19, the J gene TRBJ2-3; no clear D gene. This CDR3 has 10 residues. Germline lookup yields CDR1 LNHDA and CDR2 SQIVND (reference sequence). V dropped 4 bases and J dropped 4 bases, with 0 bases sitting between them. The CDR3: CASSTDTQYF. Here the CDR3 DNA reads TGTGCCAGTAGTACAGATACGCAGTATTTT.

V and J are TRBV24-1 and TRBJ2-5; 9 nucleotides line up with TRBD1. With V trimmed by 3 bases and J by 13 bases, 5 bases remained unmatched. The length of the CDR3 is 12 residues. Germline V CDR1 and CDR2: KGHDR, SFDVKD. The CDR3 DNA reads as TGTGCCACCAGTGATCTACAGGGGGCCTCGTACTTC. It yields the protein CATSDLQGASYF.

V and J are TRBV28 and TRBJ1-2, with 7 bases fitting TRBD1. The CDR3 is 15 residues long. Germline V gene lookup returns CDR1 MDHEN and CDR2 SYDVKM. Trimming at V came to 8 bases and at J to 5 bases, leaving 14 bases not matched to a gene. CDR3 sequence: CASRNDGTEKYGYTF. The CDR3 bases are TGTGCCAGCCGAAACGATGGGACAGAGAAATATGGCTACACCTTC.

The sample holds one count of this clone. This chain links TRBV5-1 with TRBJ1-1; 9 bases agree with TRBD1. This CDR3 has 13 amino acids. With V trimmed by 3 bases and J by 7 bases, 4 bases remained unmatched. Germline CDR1 SGHRS, CDR2 YFSETQ. The CDR3 region is CASSWGQGGEAFF. The CDR3 bases are TGCGCCAGCAGCTGGGGACAGGGAGGTGAAGCTTTCTTT.

The V call is TRBV24-1, the J call TRBJ1-5; D ambiguous. The CDR3 length is 15 residues. The V end lost 3 bases, the J end lost 0 bases, and 8 bases lay between the germline ends. Germline V gives CDR1 KGHDR, CDR2 SFDVKD. This chain's CDR3 is CATSDPRYSNQPQHF. CDR3 bases: TGTGCCACCAGTGATCCCCGATATAGCAATCAGCCCCAGCATTTT.

The V call is TRBV29-1, the J call TRBJ2-1; 10 bases fit TRBD2. V dropped 2 bases and J dropped 9; count of bases not matched to a gene: 10. The germline CDR1 and CDR2 sequences are SQVTM and ANQGSEA. CDR3 length: 15 residues. The CDR3 here is CSVELAGAVYGEQFF. CDR3 DNA sequence: TGCAGCGTTGAACTAGCGGGAGCTGTCTACGGTGAGCAGTTCTTC.

The gene calls are TRBV7-3 and TRBJ2-3; 7 nucleotides agree with TRBD1. Germline CDR1 is SGHTA and CDR2 is FQGTGA. V lost 2 bases and J lost 4; bases outside the gene matches: 6. The CDR3 loop spans 15 amino acids. CDR3 in amino acids: CASSLEPGTADTQYF. The CDR3 nucleotides are TGTGCCAGCAGCTTAGAACCCGGGACAGCAGATACGCAGTATTTT.

V is TRBV27 and J is TRBJ1-6, with 8 bases aligning to TRBD1. The CDR3 is 16 residues long. V shed 5 bases, J shed 8 bases, and the junction held 11 bases outside the gene matches. The germline CDR1 and CDR2 sequences are MNHEY and SMNVEV (reference sequence). The DNA for the CDR3 is TGTGCCAGCAGTGAATGGACAGGGAACGACCATTCACCCCTCCACTTT. It encodes CASSEWTGNDHSPLHF.

Only a few counts were recorded for this clone. The genes are TRBV5-4 and TRBJ1-4; a possible D gene is TRBD1 (6 bases). Germline CDR1 reads SGHNT; CDR2 reads YYREEE (reference sequence). V was clipped by 0 bases and J by 3 bases, with 6 bases between them. The CDR3 consists of 14 residues. The CDR3 coding sequence is TGTGCCAGCAGCTTGGACAGGGCTAATGAAAAACTGTTTTTT. Translated: CASSLDRANEKLFF.

This chain joins TRBV4-2 and TRBJ2-7, with TRBD2 matching over 12 bases. The CDR3 loop spans 16 amino acids. V gave up 3 bases and J gave up 0 bases; unmatched junction bases: 3. Germline CDR1 is LGHNA and CDR2 is YNFKEQ. CDR3 amino acids: CASSQRTSGDSYEQYF. The CDR3 region has the DNA TGTGCCAGCAGCCAGAGGACTAGCGGGGACTCCTACGAGCAGTACTTC.

The rearrangement joins TRBV10-3 to TRBJ2-3, with D perhaps TRBD1 (5 bases). V lost 3 bases and J 1 base, leaving 8 bases between the germline ends. The CDR3 totals 14 residues. The germline CDR1 and CDR2 sequences are ENHRY and SYGVKD. Here the CDR3 reads CAISEQVGTDTQYF. In DNA form, the CDR3 reads TGTGCCATCAGTGAACAGGTTGGCACAGATACGCAGTATTTT.

A word on this clone: The sample holds other DNA sequences that translate to the same CDR3. CDR3 amino acids: CASSLAGGPYEQYF. The CDR3 coding sequence is TGTGCCAGCAGCTTAGCGGGAGGGCCCTACGAGCAGTACTTC. The chain links TRBV11-2 to TRBJ2-7; TRBD2 matches 8 bases. The junction had 1 base not matched to a gene; V was cut back by 1 base and J by 2 bases. The CDR3 is 14 residues long. CDR1 is SGHAT and CDR2 is FQNNGV in the germline V gene.

V usage is TRBV6-2 or TRBV6-3 and J usage is TRBJ2-1; 7 bases map to TRBD2. From germline, CDR1 is MNHEY and CDR2 SVGEGT. J was trimmed by 4 bases and V by 2 bases; bases with no gene match: 8. There are 16 residues in the CDR3. DNA for the CDR3: TGTGCCAGCAGTTACGGCTCTAGCGGAATATACAATGAGCAGTTCTTC. It specifies CASSYGSSGIYNEQFF.